This note documents a single TCR beta chain sequence. In this sample, this clonotype turned up a few times. Its target antigen remains unknown. No base qualities exist here, and no much larger clone lies one base off it. The CDR3 goes from the cysteine to the phenylalanine over 15 residues. Only the CDR3 DNA stays, 45 bases, in frame from base 1. Sequences SGHRS (CDR1) and YFSETQ (CDR2) are obtained from the germline V gene. V is shortened by 0 bases, J by 1 base, and the region joining them spans 10 bases. This entry is derived from a study of response to subunit inactivated influenza vaccine listed by TCRdb under 2018. In the study overall: Deep quantitative profiling of the T cell receptor repertoire was used in the study to follow responses to a trivalent subunit inactivated influenza vaccine.

Libraries were built with RT-PCR. The data were produced on an Illumina HiSeq 2500. Using fastp trimming at Q25 and MiXCR clonotype assembly, TCRdb reanalyzed the public sequencing data and kept in-frame beta chains. A single entry per CDR3 protein holds the most common genes and DNA from its merged rows. This sample has roughly 540,000 distinct CDR3 sequences in its table, and around 25% of those were observed once. Of the sample, approximately 3% is held by the ten largest clones. Broader findings and caveats from the paper: The authors proposed that each seasonal influenza vaccination may bring in only a limited number of new T cells.

In addition, the sample was reused for a study of T cells expressing NK-cell markers. The second investigation adds: TCR beta cDNA libraries were made by 5'RACE template switching that added a universal primer site and unique molecular identifiers. Three sorted T-cell subsets (CD3+CD56+NKG2C+, CD3+CD56+NKG2C- and CD3+CD56-NKG2C+) from fewer than 10 donors had their TCR beta-chain repertoires profiled. Among the eight sequenced donors, seven were HCMV-seropositive and one was HCMV-seronegative. To restrict sorting to alphabetaTCR-expressing T cells, an anti-gammadeltaTCR antibody was added in several experiments. In over 5 donors, the dominant CD3+CD56+NKG2C+ clonotypes were among the top 10 CD8+ clonotypes and accounted for about 1.0-7.0% of CD8+ T cells. Those dominant clonotypes were again the most abundant among CD3+CD56-NKG2C+ cells in a handful of donors, at about 25-60.1%. Whether the expanded NKG2C-expressing T cell clones were specific for HCMV antigens remained unclear. The study sequenced eight donors, all healthy volunteers chosen at random: three men and five women. HCMV serostatus was determined by detecting HCMV-specific IgG in serum with a commercial ELISA kit. Peripheral blood mononuclear cells were isolated from blood by Ficoll density gradient centrifugation. Magnetic immunoseparation with Miltenyi isolation kits was used to isolate CD4+ and CD8+ T cells from PBMC. cDNA synthesis was primed from the TCR beta constant segment and was followed by two successive PCR amplification steps. Illumina HiSeq 2000/2500, MiSeq or NextSeq was used to sequence libraries as 2 x 150 bp reads. MIGEC was used to demultiplex reads and group reads by UMI, and MiTCR was used to assemble and quantify clonotypes. To exclude erroneous sequences, only TCR cDNA sequences supported by at least two reads were retained. The tcR package was used for downstream repertoire analysis, and clonotypes were matched across fractions by CDR3 nucleotide sequence plus V segment. VDJmatch was used to annotate antigen specificity against VDJdb, with one amino acid substitution in CDR3 permitted.

Recombination linked TRBV5-1 to TRBJ1-1; D gene: possibly TRBD1, on 6 matching bases. Sample: CD4+ T cells sorted from PBMCs, taken 11 to 12 days after vaccination. The clonotype originates from a man in his fifties who received an inactivated influenza vaccine. Donor details come from another sample of the same person, matched by shared clones. The DNA sequence is TGCGCCAGCAGCTTGGTGGGCAGGGGGAACACTGAAGCTTTCTTT. It is translated as CASSLVGRGNTEAFF.